This passage covers 5 T cell receptor beta chains from one sample sequenced in a study of CD8 T cells in ankylosing spondylitis. TCRdb ran MiXCR on the 5' RACE reads and lists one entry per CDR3 protein. Seen here are 240,000 or so distinct CDR3 sequences, approximately 12% observed once, and the top ten hold around 6.5%. The sequenced sample was blood, either unsorted or a sorted T cell fraction (not recorded which). These receptors originate from a male donor with ankylosing spondylitis or in good health (not recorded which).

This clonotype was found many times. The chain uses TRBV5-4 and TRBJ2-4; 11 bases are shared with TRBD2. This CDR3 has 16 amino acids. Per germline, CDR1 SGHNT and CDR2 YYREEE (reference sequence). J gave up 4 bases and V 4 bases, and 7 bases lay outside the gene matches. CDR3 in amino acids: CASSVQLAGAKNIQYF. The DNA of the CDR3 is TGTGCCAGCAGCGTCCAACTAGCGGGGGCAAAAAACATTCAGTACTTC.

This clonotype was picked up many times. The chain is built from TRBV20-1 and TRBJ2-6; no firm D call. V gave up 4 bases and J gave up 2 bases, with 15 bases separating them. The CDR3 is made up of 16 amino acids. CDR1 and CDR2 (germline): DFQATT, SNEGSKA (reference sequence). This CDR3 reads CSAIGEGSPGANVLTF. CDR3 sequence (DNA): TGCAGTGCTATCGGAGAAGGGTCACCTGGGGCCAACGTCCTGACTTTC.

This clonotype was counted many times. The rearrangement joins TRBV29-1 to TRBJ1-1, with 7 bases aligning to TRBD1. The CDR3 covers 13 residues. Germline V gene sequence: CDR1 SQVTM, CDR2 ANQGSEA. V was clipped by 6 bases and J by 3 bases; unmatched bases: 7. CDR3 nucleotide sequence: TGCAGCGTCAGAGGGGGCTTAGACACTGAAGCTTTCTTT. Translating gives CSVRGGLDTEAFF.

This chain links TRBV9 with TRBJ2-7, with TRBD1 matching over 9 bases. J lost 5 bases, V lost 3 bases, and 12 bases had no gene match. The germline V gene encodes CDR1 SGDLS and CDR2 YYNGEE. This CDR3 region has 16 residues. CDR3 coding DNA: TGTGCCAGCAGCGGGGGAAGCGGGACAGGGTACCACGAGCAGTACTTC. It codes for CASSGGSGTGYHEQYF.

The V and J genes are TRBV2 and TRBJ2-3; D is possibly TRBD2 (6 bases). The CDR3 spans 17 residues. V lost 6 bases and J lost 1, with 20 bases in between. The germline gives CDR1 SNHLY, CDR2 FYNNEI. The CDR3 nucleotides are TGTGCCAGCAGCCAGAACGGTCTAACGGGGGGCACAGATACGCAGTATTTT. Its protein is CASSQNGLTGGTDTQYF. The entire variable domain, with the rest obtained from reference TRBV2 and TRBJ2-3, is as follows: EPEVTQTPSHQVTQMGQEVILRCVPISNHLYFYWYRQILGQKVEFLVSFYNNEISEKSEIFDDQFSVERPDGSNFTLKIRSTKLEDSAMYFCASSQNGLTGGTDTQYFGPGTRLTVL.